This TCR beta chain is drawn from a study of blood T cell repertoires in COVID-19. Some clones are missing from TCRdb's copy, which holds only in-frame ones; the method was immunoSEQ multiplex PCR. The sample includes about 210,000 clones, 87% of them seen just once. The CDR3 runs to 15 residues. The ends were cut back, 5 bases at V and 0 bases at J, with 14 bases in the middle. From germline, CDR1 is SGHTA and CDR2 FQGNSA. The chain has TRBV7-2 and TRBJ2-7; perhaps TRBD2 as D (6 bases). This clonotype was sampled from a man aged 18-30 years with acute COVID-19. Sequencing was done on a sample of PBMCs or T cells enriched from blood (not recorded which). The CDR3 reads CASSIHTGGSYEQYF. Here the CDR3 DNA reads TGTGCCAGCAGCATCCATACCGGGGGCTCCTACGAGCAGTACTTC.